The table lists the clone carrying this T cell receptor beta chain with a count of one. Antigen specificity is unknown. The assay was immunoSEQ multiplex PCR, and TCRdb's table has in-frame clones only and misses some. The repertoire holds some 97,000 clones, with 75% to 95% as singletons. These data come from a study of siplizumab effects on memory and regulatory T cells. Study results and caveats: Proliferating Tregs taken from siplizumab cultures were not shown to have a confirmed suppressive function. Mean Treg-derived proportions of mappable alloreactive CD4+ clones were roughly 70% for siplizumab and roughly 27% for controls. There appeared to be greater diversity in naive T cells than in memory cells, and naive T cells seemed major contributors to the alloresponse. Alloreactive sequences tracing back to unstimulated CD4+ memory cells fell significantly with siplizumab.

Trimming removed 6 bases from V and 2 bases from J, with 18 bases in between. CDR3 length: 16 residues. CDR1 and CDR2 (germline): KGHSH, LQKENI. The sequence came from a human donor in good health. Some clones in this sample may be carry-over from other donors' samples. The chain recombines TRBV18 with TRBJ2-3; D tentatively reads TRBD1 or TRBD2 (5 bases each). The sequenced sample consisted of CD4+ T cells sorted from blood. The CDR3 is CASSRPGSGSTDTQYF. CDR3 nucleotides: TGTGCCAGCTCCCGCCCAGGGAGTGGGTCCACAGATACGCAGTATTTT.